This TCR beta chain was sequenced during a study of T-cell memory formation after mild COVID-19 (dated by TCRdb to the early 2020s). With regard to the full study: TCR sequence clusters from the two donors were found to be largely donor specific. The cohort comprised two young, previously healthy adult volunteers, one female and one male. Longitudinal TCRalpha and TCRbeta repertoire sequencing tracked T-cell clones expanding and contracting after mild COVID-19 in two donors.

CDR1 and CDR2, looked up from the germline V gene, are MGHRA and YSYEKL. V is cut by 1 base and J by 0 bases, and the space between the germline ends is 9 bases. From cysteine to phenylalanine, the CDR3 is 16 amino acids long. The DNA shown is the 48-base CDR3, in frame from base 1. Broader findings and caveats from the paper: Only a couple of mild cases were covered in the study, and larger cohorts including severe cases with pre-infection samples were considered necessary. Some responding clones were detected in pre-infection memory, which suggested that pre-existing cross-reactive memory T cells had joined the SARS-CoV-2 response. Clones that contracted from day 15 to 85 showed balanced CD4/CD8 phenotypes, whereas a second wave of clones that expanded from day 15 to 37 leaned towards CD4+. Contracting CD4+ clones appeared mostly in the CM and EM memory subsets, whereas CD8+ clones were enriched in EMRA. SARS-CoV-2 specificity of the second-wave clones peaking on day 37 was not confirmed.

As for this clonotype: Its binding antigen is unknown. Per-nucleotide qualities are absent, and no much larger clonotype sits a single base away.

The sample was run on an Illumina NovaSeq 6000. TCRalpha and TCRbeta cDNA libraries were built by 5'RACE with constant-segment primers, adding sample barcodes and unique molecular identifiers. Trizol reagent was used to extract RNA from every sample. Amplification of the libraries took two PCR steps, and the second step added a second sample barcode plus Illumina TruSeq adapters. Sequencing of libraries was performed on an Illumina NovaSeq with 2 x 150 bp paired-end reads. Per the original workflow: With migec v1.2.7, reads were demultiplexed and then collapsed into UMI-guided consensus sequences. Using mixcr v2.1.11, UMI consensuses were aligned to TRA and TRB V and J templates and then assembled into clonotypes. A clonotype was counted as expanded or contracted only when both edgeR and NoisET called the clonotype significant, with the noise models trained on biological replicates. For edgeR calls, the thresholds were a false discovery rate-adjusted p below 0.01 and a log2 fold-change of 1. PCA with hierarchical clustering of max-normalized trajectories of the 1000 most abundant clonotypes was used as exploratory dynamics analysis. Each responding clone was given a CD4 or CD8 phenotype based on the CD4+ and CD8+ repertoires, which had been sequenced separately. The public reads were quality trimmed at Q25 with fastp and then assembled into clones with MiXCR by TCRdb, keeping productive beta chains. Here each entry gathers all rows of one CDR3 protein and keeps the most common genes and DNA. These V and J calls rely on TCRdb rather than the paper's analysis. Recorded for this sample are 450,000 to 650,000 distinct CDR3 sequences; about 20% of them occurred a single time. Jointly, the top ten make up about 8.2% of the sample.

Ficoll-Paque density gradient centrifugation was used to isolate PBMCs. The receptor chain draws on TRBV4-1 and TRBJ2-2, with TRBD1 as a weak D call on 5 bases. Source material: PBMCs or a T cell subset sorted from them (not recorded which). This receptor was identified in an adult woman who had mild COVID-19 (a few samples of this study predate the infection). The sample titles of this study are shuffled in the database, so cell type and time point are left out; the donor was told from shared clones. The CDR3 region reads CASSQVSGTNTGELFF. The sequence in DNA is TGCGCCAGCAGCCAAGTTTCAGGGACGAACACCGGGGAGCTGTTTTTT.